Sequencing of this T cell receptor beta chain was carried out in a study of T cell repertoires in cytomegalovirus infection. One entry per CDR3 protein, called by TCRdb with MiXCR from the reads. Of some 270,000 distinct CDR3 sequences in the sample, about 15% are singletons; the top ten hold roughly 50%. Trimming took 4 bases from V and 4 from J; bases not matched to a gene: 6. The CDR3 length is 14 residues. Germline assignment: CDR1 SGHRS and CDR2 YFSETQ. The sequence came from a human donor in good health (CMV status not recorded). Some clones in this sample may be carry-over from other donors' samples. This chain uses TRBV5-1 with TRBJ1-2; 8 bases map to TRBD1. Sequencing was carried out using CD8+ T cells from PBMCs. The CDR3 bases are TGCGCCAGCAGCCCGAGCGGGACAGGCTATGGCTACACCTTC. This sequence encodes CASSPSGTGYGYTF.